Described below is a single T cell receptor (beta chain) sequence and its context. This clonotype occurred many times. Which antigen it targets is not known. Qualities for individual bases were not recorded, and no much larger clone is one base off. A patient counted as having stable Graves' hyperthyroidism if no progression to ophthalmopathy occurred over 18 months of follow-up. The hyperthyroidism patients were between 18 and 65 years old and newly diagnosed, with a disease duration of less than 2 months. Any patient with an uncontrolled infection, another autoimmune disease, pregnancy or lactation was excluded. Diagnoses were established on the basis of clinical symptoms, serum thyroxine and TRAb, thyroid ultrasound, and orbital computed tomography. PBMCs were separated from 8 to 10 ml of fresh peripheral blood using Ficoll-Paque density gradient centrifugation. Total RNA was extracted using Trizol reagent, and RNA quality was assessed on an Agilent 2100 Bioanalyzer.

The CDR3 runs 14 amino acids, cysteine and phenylalanine included. Kept here is only the CDR3 DNA, which spans 42 bases and is read in frame from base 1. Based on the germline V gene, the CDR1 and CDR2 sequences are SNHLY and FYNNEI. Trimming at the junction amounts to 4 bases on V and 3 bases on J, and the germline ends lie 13 bases apart. TCR beta CDR3 regions were amplified from RNA transcripts. A first-round RT-PCR of the TCR CDR3 used the HTBI primer set with the Qiagen OneStep RT-PCR kit. Libraries were constructed in a second round of multiplex PCR, after which size selection and purification were carried out. Sequencing of the libraries was done on an Illumina HiSeq2000 using paired-end 100 bp reads. In the source study's methods: SOAPnuke was used to process the raw data, throwing out any read that contained adapters or uncalled bases, had a mean Phred below 15, or lacked an exact constant-primer or identifier match. High-quality paired reads were merged with COPE v1.2.5, and unique nucleotide sequences were defined as clonotypes. Clonotypes were aligned to IMGT TRBV, TRBD and TRBJ reference segments using MiTCR v1.1. The analysis included only V-J combinations with a frequency above 0.0001, which together covered 99% to 99.2% of the repertoires. The TCS score was defined as F50 (clonal expansion) divided by E x V (chaos), with BLOSUM62-based TCRdist calculated between CDR3 peptides within each V-J. Welch's t-statistics and random forest reduced roughly 540 V-J features to around 14, which were used in a naive Bayes classifier (R e1071). Starting from the raw public reads, TCRdb applied fastp trimming at Q25, assembled clones with MiXCR and retained in-frame beta chains. Each CDR3 protein appears once, grouped with its most common genes and DNA. What appears here as the V and J calls and clone size reflects TCRdb's work, not the paper's. Across this sample there are hundreds of thousands of distinct CDR3 sequences, with around 15% seen only once. The top ten constitute roughly 10% of the sample.

These data originate in a study of T cells in Graves' hyperthyroidism and ophthalmopathy (dated 2019 in TCRdb). Background on the whole study: Peripheral blood samples were taken at initial diagnosis, before any treatment was given. An independent validation cohort of around 19 hyperthyroidism patients and more than 15 patients who later progressed to ophthalmopathy tested prospective prediction of ophthalmopathy. In six Graves' hyperthyroidism patients, the study also compared T-cell repertoires from thyroid tissue with T-cell repertoires from blood. After sampling, hyperthyroidism patients received methimazole starting at 30 mg daily, and ophthalmopathy patients received high-dose intravenous methylprednisolone. The 75 to 100 discovery patients were divided at random into training and test sets in a 7:3 ratio. The paper describes TCR Vbeta CDR3 sequencing of 135 peripheral blood samples, made up of 43 ophthalmopathy patients, 70 to 80 hyperthyroidism patients and around 17 progressor patients. To identify TCR V-J signatures that set the groups apart, the researchers used a discovery cohort of 90 to 100 patients, made up of roughly 45 with Graves' ophthalmopathy and some 58 with stable Graves' hyperthyroidism. The paper as a whole reports these results and caveats: A model built on a 13 V-J signature distinguished ophthalmopathy from stable hyperthyroidism, reaching around 87% sensitivity and 81% to 83% specificity in cross-validation and 80%/75% in testing. During validation, the model predicted progression to ophthalmopathy a median of around 7 months ahead of onset, with almost 71% sensitivity and roughly 75% specificity. No statistical method was used to set the sample size in advance, and investigators knew the group allocation. Most expanded thyroid clonotypes (frequency above 0.001) were also detected in blood, a finding suggesting that blood repertoires may reflect thyroid immune responses.

This clonotype originated in a young woman with Graves' hyperthyroidism. The rearranged segments are TRBV2 and TRBJ2-7, with a weak D call of TRBD1 (7 bases match). The source material was blood. The CDR3 has the sequence CASSAGTAGYEQYF. The nucleotide sequence reads as follows: TGTGCCAGCAGTGCGGGGACAGCGGGCTACGAGCAGTACTTC.